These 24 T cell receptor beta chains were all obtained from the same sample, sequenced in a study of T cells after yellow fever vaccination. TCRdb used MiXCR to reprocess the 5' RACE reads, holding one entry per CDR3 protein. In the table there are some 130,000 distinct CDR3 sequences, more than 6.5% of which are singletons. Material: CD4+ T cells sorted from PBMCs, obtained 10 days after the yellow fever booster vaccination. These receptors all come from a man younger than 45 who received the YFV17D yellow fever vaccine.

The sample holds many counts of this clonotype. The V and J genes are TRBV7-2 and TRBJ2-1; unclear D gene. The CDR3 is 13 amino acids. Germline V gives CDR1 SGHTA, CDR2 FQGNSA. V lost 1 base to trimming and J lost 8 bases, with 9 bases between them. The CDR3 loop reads CASSLVAGDEQFF. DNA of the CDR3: TGTGCCAGCAGCTTAGTGGCCGGCGATGAGCAGTTCTTC.

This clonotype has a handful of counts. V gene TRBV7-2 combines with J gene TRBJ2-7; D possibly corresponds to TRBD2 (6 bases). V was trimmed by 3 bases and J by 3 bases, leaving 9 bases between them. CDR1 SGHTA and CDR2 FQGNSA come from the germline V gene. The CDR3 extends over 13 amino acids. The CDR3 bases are TGTGCCAGCAGCTTGGCGGGGCTCTACGAGCAGTACTTC. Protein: CASSLAGLYEQYF.

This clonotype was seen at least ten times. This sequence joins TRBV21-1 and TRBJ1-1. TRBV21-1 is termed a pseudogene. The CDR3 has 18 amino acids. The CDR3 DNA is TGTGCCAGCAGCAAGGGCGGCCAGGGAGGTAATTGGAACACTGAAGCTTTCTTT. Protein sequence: CASSKGGQGGNWNTEAFF.

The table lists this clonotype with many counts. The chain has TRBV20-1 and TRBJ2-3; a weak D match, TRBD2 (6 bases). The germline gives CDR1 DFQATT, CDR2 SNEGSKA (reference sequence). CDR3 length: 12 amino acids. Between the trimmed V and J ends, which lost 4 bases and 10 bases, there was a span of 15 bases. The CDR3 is CSANRDSVAQYF. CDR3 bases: TGCAGTGCTAACCGGGACTCGGTAGCGCAGTATTTT.

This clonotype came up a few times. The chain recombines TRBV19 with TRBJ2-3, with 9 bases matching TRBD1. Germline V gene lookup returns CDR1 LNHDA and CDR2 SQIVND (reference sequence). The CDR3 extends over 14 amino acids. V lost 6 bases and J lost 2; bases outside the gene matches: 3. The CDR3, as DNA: TGTGCCAGTAGGGACAGGGGACACACAGATACGCAGTATTTT. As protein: CASRDRGHTDTQYF.

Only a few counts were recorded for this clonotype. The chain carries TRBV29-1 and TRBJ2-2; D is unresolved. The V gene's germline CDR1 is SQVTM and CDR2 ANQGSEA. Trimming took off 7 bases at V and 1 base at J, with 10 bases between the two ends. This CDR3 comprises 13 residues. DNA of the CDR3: TGCAGCGGGTCACCTAGGAACACCGGGGAGCTGTTTTTT. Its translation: CSGSPRNTGELFF.

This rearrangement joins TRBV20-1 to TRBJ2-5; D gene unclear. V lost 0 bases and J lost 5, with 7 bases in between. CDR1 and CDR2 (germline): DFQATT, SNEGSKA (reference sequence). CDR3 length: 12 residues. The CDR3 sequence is CSARELGETQYF. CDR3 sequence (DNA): TGCAGTGCTAGAGAGCTCGGTGAGACCCAGTACTTC.

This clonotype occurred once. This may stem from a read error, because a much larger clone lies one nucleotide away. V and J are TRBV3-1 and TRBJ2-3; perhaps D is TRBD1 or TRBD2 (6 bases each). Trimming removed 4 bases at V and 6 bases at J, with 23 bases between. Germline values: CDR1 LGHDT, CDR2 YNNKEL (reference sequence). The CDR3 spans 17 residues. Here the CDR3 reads CASSLQSDGGREDTQYF. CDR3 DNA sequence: TGTGCCAGCAGCCTCCAAAGTGACGGGGGCCGTGAGGATACGCAGTATTTT.

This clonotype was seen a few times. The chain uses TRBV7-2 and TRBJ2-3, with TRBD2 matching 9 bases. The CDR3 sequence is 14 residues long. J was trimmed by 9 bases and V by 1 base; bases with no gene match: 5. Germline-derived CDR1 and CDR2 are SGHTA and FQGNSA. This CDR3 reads CASSLVGGGGTQYF. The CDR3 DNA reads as TGTGCCAGCAGCTTAGTAGGCGGGGGGGGCACGCAGTATTTT.

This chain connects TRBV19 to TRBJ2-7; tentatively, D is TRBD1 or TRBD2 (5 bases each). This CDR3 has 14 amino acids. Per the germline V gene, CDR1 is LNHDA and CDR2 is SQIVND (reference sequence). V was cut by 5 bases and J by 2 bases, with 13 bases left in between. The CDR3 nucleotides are TGTGCCAGTAGTGTAGGGGAGAAGACCTACGAGCAGTACTTC. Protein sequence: CASSVGEKTYEQYF.

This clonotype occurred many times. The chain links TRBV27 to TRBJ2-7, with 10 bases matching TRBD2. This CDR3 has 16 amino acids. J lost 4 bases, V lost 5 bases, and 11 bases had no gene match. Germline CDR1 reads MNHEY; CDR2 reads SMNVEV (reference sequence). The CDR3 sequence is CASSPSRASGRYEQYF. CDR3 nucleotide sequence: TGTGCCAGCAGTCCCTCTCGGGCTAGCGGGAGATACGAGCAGTACTTC.

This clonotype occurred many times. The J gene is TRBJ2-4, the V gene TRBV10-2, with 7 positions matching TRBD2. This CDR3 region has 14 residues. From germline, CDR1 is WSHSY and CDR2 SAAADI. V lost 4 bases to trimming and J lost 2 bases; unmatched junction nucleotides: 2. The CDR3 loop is CASSGEGSKNIQYF. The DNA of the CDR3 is TGCGCCAGCAGTGGGGAGGGATCCAAAAACATTCAGTACTTC.

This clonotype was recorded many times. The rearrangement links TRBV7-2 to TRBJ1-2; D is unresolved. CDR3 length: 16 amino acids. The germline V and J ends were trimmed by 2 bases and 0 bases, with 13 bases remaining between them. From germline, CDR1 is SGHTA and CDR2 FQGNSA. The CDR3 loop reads CASSLSPDGTNYGYTF. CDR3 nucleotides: TGTGCCAGCAGCTTATCACCGGACGGGACTAACTATGGCTACACCTTC.

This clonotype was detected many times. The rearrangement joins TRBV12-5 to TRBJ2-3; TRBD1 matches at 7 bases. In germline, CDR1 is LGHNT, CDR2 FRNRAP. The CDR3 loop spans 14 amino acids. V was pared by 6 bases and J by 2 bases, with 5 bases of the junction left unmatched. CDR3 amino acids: CASGQGGSTDTQYF. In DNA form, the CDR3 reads TGTGCTAGTGGCCAAGGGGGCTCCACAGATACGCAGTATTTT.

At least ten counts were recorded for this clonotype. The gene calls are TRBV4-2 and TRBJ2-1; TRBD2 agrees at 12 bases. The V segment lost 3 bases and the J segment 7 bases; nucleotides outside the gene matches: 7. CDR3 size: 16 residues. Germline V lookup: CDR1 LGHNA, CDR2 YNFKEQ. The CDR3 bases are TGTGCCAGCAGCCAGGGGGAGGGACTAGCGGGTAATGAGCAGTTCTTC. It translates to CASSQGEGLAGNEQFF.

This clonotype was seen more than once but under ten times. The CDR3 loop is CASSSLPGGDNEQFF. As DNA, the CDR3 is TGTGCCAGCAGTTCTCTTCCGGGGGGAGACAATGAGCAGTTCTTC. V is TRBV7-9 and J is TRBJ2-1, with 7 bases identical to TRBD2. Germline-derived CDR1 and CDR2 are SEHNR and FQNEAQ (reference sequence). J lost 5 bases, V lost 6 bases, and 10 bases had no gene match. The CDR3 totals 15 residues.

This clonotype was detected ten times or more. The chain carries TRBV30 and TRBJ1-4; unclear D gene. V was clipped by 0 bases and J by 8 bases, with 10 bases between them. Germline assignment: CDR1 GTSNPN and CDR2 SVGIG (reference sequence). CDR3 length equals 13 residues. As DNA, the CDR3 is TGTGCCTGGAGTGTACTAACGCCAGAAAAACTGTTTTTT. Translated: CAWSVLTPEKLFF.

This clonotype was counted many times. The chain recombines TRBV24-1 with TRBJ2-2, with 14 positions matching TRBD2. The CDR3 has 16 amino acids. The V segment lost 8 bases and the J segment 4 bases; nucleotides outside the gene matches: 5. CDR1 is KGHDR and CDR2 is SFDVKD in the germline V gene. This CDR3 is CATTGTSGRSTGELFF. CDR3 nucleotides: TGTGCCACCACCGGGACTAGCGGGAGAAGCACCGGGGAGCTGTTTTTT.

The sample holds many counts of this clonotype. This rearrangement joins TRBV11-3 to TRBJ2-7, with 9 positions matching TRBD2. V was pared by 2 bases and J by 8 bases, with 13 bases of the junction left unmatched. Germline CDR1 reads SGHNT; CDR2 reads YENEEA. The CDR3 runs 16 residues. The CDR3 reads CASSLSSLAGLSKQYF. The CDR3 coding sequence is TGTGCCAGCAGCTTAAGCTCGCTAGCGGGATTAAGTAAGCAGTACTTC.

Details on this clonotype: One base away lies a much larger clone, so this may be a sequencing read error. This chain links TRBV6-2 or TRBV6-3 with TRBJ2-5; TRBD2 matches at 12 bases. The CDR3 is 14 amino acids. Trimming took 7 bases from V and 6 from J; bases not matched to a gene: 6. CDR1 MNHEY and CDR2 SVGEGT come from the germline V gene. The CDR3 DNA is TGTGCCAGCAAGACTAGCGGGAGTCTGAAGACCCAGTACTTC. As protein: CASKTSGSLKTQYF.

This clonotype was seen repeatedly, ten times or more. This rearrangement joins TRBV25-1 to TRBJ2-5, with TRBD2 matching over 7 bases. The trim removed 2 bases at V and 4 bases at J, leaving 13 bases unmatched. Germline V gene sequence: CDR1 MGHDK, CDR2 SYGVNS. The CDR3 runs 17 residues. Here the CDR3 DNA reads TGTGCCAGCAGTGAACCGGGAGGTGACCCAGGTAGAGAGACCCAGTACTTC. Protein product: CASSEPGGDPGRETQYF. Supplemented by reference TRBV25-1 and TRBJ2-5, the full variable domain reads EADIYQTPRYLVIGTGKKITLECSQTMGHDKMYWYQQDPGMELHLIHYSYGVNSTEKGDLSSESTVSRIRTEHFPLTLESARPSHTSQYLCASSEPGGDPGRETQYFGPGTRLLVL.

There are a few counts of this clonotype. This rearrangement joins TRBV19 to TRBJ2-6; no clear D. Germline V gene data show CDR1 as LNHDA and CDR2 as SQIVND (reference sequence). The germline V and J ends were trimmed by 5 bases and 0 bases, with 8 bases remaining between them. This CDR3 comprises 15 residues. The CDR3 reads CASSAWDSGANVLTF. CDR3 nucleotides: TGTGCCAGTAGTGCCTGGGACTCTGGGGCCAACGTCCTGACTTTC.

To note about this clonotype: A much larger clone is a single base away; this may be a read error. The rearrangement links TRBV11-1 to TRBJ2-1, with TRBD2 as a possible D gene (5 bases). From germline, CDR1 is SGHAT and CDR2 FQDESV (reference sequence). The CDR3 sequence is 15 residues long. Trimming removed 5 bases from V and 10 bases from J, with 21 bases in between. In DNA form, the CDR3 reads TGTGCCAGCAGCCTTAATGCAGCGGCGACGTTGGAGCAGTTCTTC. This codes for CASSLNAAATLEQFF. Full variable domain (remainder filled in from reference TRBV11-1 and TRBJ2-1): EAEVAQSPRYKITEKSQAVAFWCDPISGHATLYWYRQILGQGPELLVQFQDESVVDDSQLPKDRFSAERLKGVDSTLKIQPAELGDSAMYLCASSLNAAATLEQFFGPGTRLTVL.

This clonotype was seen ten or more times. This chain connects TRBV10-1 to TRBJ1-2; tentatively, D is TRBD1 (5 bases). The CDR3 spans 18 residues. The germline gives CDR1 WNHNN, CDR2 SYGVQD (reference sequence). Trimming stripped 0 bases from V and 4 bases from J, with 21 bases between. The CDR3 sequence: CASSESPQSQGVCYGYTF. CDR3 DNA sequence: TGCGCCAGCAGTGAGTCGCCTCAAAGCCAGGGAGTATGCTATGGCTACACCTTC.